What follows are 29 T cell receptor beta chains derived from one specimen sequenced in a study of glioma-infiltrating T cells. Amplification of TCR alpha and beta CDR3 regions from RNA used iRepertoire nested multiplex PCR. Via MiXCR, TCRdb re-called the multiplex PCR reads, giving one row per CDR3 protein. Among 40,000 or so distinct CDR3 sequences listed, around 24% were seen once. Specimen: glioma tissue, nonneoplastic brain tissue, or PBMCs (not recorded which). The receptors were sampled from a human donor with low-grade glioma or glioblastoma, undergoing nonglioma brain surgery, or in good health (not recorded which).

This clonotype occurred many times. The chain combines TRBV14 with TRBJ2-1; no clear D gene. V lost 5 bases, J lost 8 bases, and 16 bases lay in between. The germline CDR1 and CDR2 sequences are SGHDN and FVKESK. The CDR3 is 14 residues long. As DNA, the CDR3 is TGTGCCAGCAGCGGTGTCAGCCCGCTCGATGAGCAGTTCTTC. Translating it yields CASSGVSPLDEQFF.

The rearrangement joins TRBV29-1 to TRBJ2-5, with D possibly being TRBD1 (6 bases). The CDR3 runs 14 residues. Trimming left V 5 bases short and J 0 bases short, with 13 bases between. Germline V lookup: CDR1 SQVTM, CDR2 ANQGSEA. The CDR3 DNA is TGCAGCGTTCTCCCGGGACATCACCAAGAGACCCAGTACTTC. It codes for CSVLPGHHQETQYF.

The V call is TRBV5-1, the J call TRBJ2-1; possible D gene TRBD2, 5 bases. Germline CDR1 and CDR2: SGHRS and YFSETQ. This CDR3 is built from 16 residues. The V end lost 5 bases, the J end lost 0 bases, and 15 bases lay between the germline ends. The CDR3 DNA reads TGCGCCAGCAGTTTCCGGAGCGGAGGCTCCTACAATGAGCAGTTCTTC. Translating gives CASSFRSGGSYNEQFF.

This chain joins TRBV19 and TRBJ2-3, with 7 bases aligning to TRBD2. With 3 bases clipped from V and 4 bases from J, the junction kept 7 bases outside the gene matches. Per the germline V gene, CDR1 is LNHDA and CDR2 is SQIVND (reference sequence). CDR3 size: 15 residues. CDR3 sequence: CASSMASGAPDTQYF. CDR3 nucleotide sequence: TGTGCCAGTAGTATGGCCAGCGGGGCGCCAGATACGCAGTATTTT. Variable domain in full (rest from reference TRBV19 and TRBJ2-3): DGGITQSPKYLFRKEGQNVTLSCEQNLNHDAMYWYRQDPGQGLRLIYYSQIVNDFQKGDIAEGYSVSREKKESFPLTVTSAQKNPTAFYLCASSMASGAPDTQYFGPGTRLTVL.

This clonotype appeared once. A single base separates this from a much larger clone, so it may be a read error. The chain joins TRBV4-3 to TRBJ2-7; possibly TRBD2 for D (5 bases). This CDR3 has 15 amino acids. Germline V gives CDR1 LGHNA, CDR2 YSLEER. CDR3 in amino acids: CARSPYRQEGYEQYF. CDR3 DNA: TGCGCCAGGAGCCCTTACCGGCAAGAGGGATACGAGCAGTACTTC.

This clonotype was picked up many times. J is TRBJ2-5 and V is TRBV7-2, with 8 bases identical to TRBD2. V lost 1 base, J lost 5 bases, and 12 bases stayed unmatched. The CDR3 contains 17 residues. Germline assignment: CDR1 SGHTA and CDR2 FQGNSA. The CDR3 sequence is CASSLGVTSDFRETQYF. Here the CDR3 DNA reads TGTGCCAGCAGCTTAGGTGTGACTAGCGATTTCCGGGAGACCCAGTACTTC.

There are many counts of this clonotype. The gene calls are TRBV4-1 and TRBJ1-1, with D uncertain. V lost 1 base to trimming and J lost 9 bases, with 9 bases between them. Germline values: CDR1 MGHRA, CDR2 YSYEKL. The CDR3 loop spans 12 amino acids. CDR3 sequence (DNA): TGCGCCAGCAGCCAAGGATTGGTGAAAGCTTTCTTT. Protein product: CASSQGLVKAFF.

This clonotype was found many times. The chain is built from TRBV28 and TRBJ1-5; no definite D call. Germline V gene sequence: CDR1 MDHEN, CDR2 SYDVKM. The CDR3 is 13 residues long. Trimming cost V 4 bases and J 9 bases, with 13 bases left between them. The CDR3 DNA sequence: TGTGCCAGCAGTTCCCGGGCGTACGGGCCCCAGCATTTT. The encoded protein is CASSSRAYGPQHF.

Remarks on this clonotype: Just one base apart from a much larger clone, this may be a read error. V usage is TRBV12-3 or TRBV12-4 and J usage is TRBJ2-2; TRBD1 aligns across 11 bases. This CDR3 has 14 amino acids. The CDR3 nucleotides read TGTGCCAGCAGCTGGGACAGGGGGGCCGGGGAGATGTTTTTT. It specifies CASSWDRGAGEMFF.

This clonotype has ten or more counts. CDR3 amino acids: CASSTWTGANSPLHF. Here the CDR3 DNA reads TGTGCCAGCAGTACCTGGACCGGGGCAAACTCACCCCTCCACTTT. This chain links TRBV28 with TRBJ1-6; possible D gene TRBD1, 5 bases. Trimming removed 5 bases from V and 10 bases from J, with 18 bases in between. The CDR3 runs to 15 residues. The V gene's germline CDR1 is MDHEN and CDR2 SYDVKM.

This clonotype was picked up many times. The J gene is TRBJ1-1, the V gene TRBV19, with no clear D. CDR1 and CDR2 from the germline V gene are LNHDA and SQIVND (reference sequence). This CDR3 contains 13 residues. Between the trimmed V and J ends, which lost 3 bases and 0 bases, there was a span of 5 bases. Written as DNA, the CDR3 is TGTGCCAGTAGTATTTCTGTGAACACTGAAGCTTTCTTT. The encoded protein is CASSISVNTEAFF.

This clonotype has only one observation. The CDR3 loop reads CSVEGGLAGEYTDTQYF. DNA for the CDR3: TGCAGCGTTGAAGGCGGACTAGCGGGGGAATACACAGATACGCAGTATTTT. The chain employs TRBV29-1 and TRBJ2-3, with 13 bases matching TRBD2. V shed 1 base and J 2 bases; nucleotides not matched to a gene: 6. The CDR3 is 17 residues long. CDR1 is SQVTM and CDR2 is ANQGSEA in the germline V gene.

This clonotype was recorded at least ten times. V and J are TRBV4-1 and TRBJ2-3; D gene unclear. The germline gives CDR1 MGHRA, CDR2 YSYEKL. Trimming removed 1 base from V and 6 bases from J, with 8 bases in between. This CDR3 region has 13 residues. The CDR3 is CASSQGSVDTQYF. The CDR3 DNA reads TGCGCCAGCAGCCAAGGGTCCGTTGATACGCAGTATTTT.

This clonotype turned up a few times. J is TRBJ2-7 and V is TRBV18; 8 bases fit TRBD1. The CDR3 loop spans 21 amino acids. Germline V gives CDR1 KGHSH, CDR2 LQKENI. V dropped 3 bases and J dropped 3; count of bases not matched to a gene: 25. The CDR3: CASSPGQGAGTTPRSFYEQYF. The CDR3 DNA reads as TGTGCCAGCTCACCGGGGCAGGGGGCCGGTACGACCCCTAGATCCTTCTACGAGCAGTACTTC.

The chain has TRBV3-1 and TRBJ2-3, with D unresolved. The V gene's germline CDR1 is LGHDT and CDR2 YNNKEL (reference sequence). V lost 2 bases and J lost 6, with 9 bases in between. This CDR3 has 13 residues. The CDR3 here is CASSQYRADTQYF. The CDR3 bases are TGTGCCAGCAGCCAATACAGAGCCGATACGCAGTATTTT.

This clonotype was found many times. The rearrangement uses TRBV19 and TRBJ1-1, with D hard to call. V was shortened by 6 bases and J by 0 bases, with 8 bases between the two germline ends. Germline-derived CDR1 and CDR2 are LNHDA and SQIVND (reference sequence). The CDR3 runs to 13 residues. CDR3 amino acids: CASRVGVNTEAFF. The CDR3 DNA follows: TGTGCCAGTAGGGTCGGGGTGAACACTGAAGCTTTCTTT. Based on the CDR3 plus reference TRBV19 and TRBJ1-1, the full variable domain is DGGITQSPKYLFRKEGQNVTLSCEQNLNHDAMYWYRQDPGQGLRLIYYSQIVNDFQKGDIAEGYSVSREKKESFPLTVTSAQKNPTAFYLCASRVGVNTEAFFGQGTRLTVV.

In the case of this clonotype: Germline and junction disagree at one end, which may indicate a read error. The gene calls are TRBV3-1 and TRBJ2-5, with D unclear. The CDR3 runs 12 residues. Germline CDR1 LGHDT, CDR2 YNNKEL (reference sequence). The CDR3 bases are TGTGTCAGCAGCCACATCGAAGAGACCCAGTACTTC. As protein: CVSSHIEETQYF.

A word on this clonotype: This may be a read error: a much more frequent sequence differs by one nucleotide. This chain links TRBV5-1 with TRBJ2-7; weak D call: TRBD1 (5 bases). The CDR3 totals 15 residues. CDR1 is SGHRS and CDR2 is YFSETQ in the germline V gene. The ends were cut back, 4 bases at V and 2 bases at J, with 16 bases in the middle. The CDR3 is CASSHPDRPTYEQYF. CDR3 nucleotide sequence: TGCGCCAGCAGCCATCCTGACAGACCGACCTACGAGCAGTACTTC.

Concerning this clonotype: The junction departs from germline at one end; a sequencing error may be responsible. The chain has TRBV4-1 and TRBJ2-7, with 7 bases fitting TRBD2. The germline V gene encodes CDR1 MGHRA and CDR2 YSYEKL. The CDR3 is 14 amino acids. Written as DNA, the CDR3 is TGCGCCAACAGCGGACTAGTGACAATAAATGAGCAGTACTTC. Its translation: CANSGLVTINEQYF.

This clonotype was observed a handful of times. J is TRBJ2-1 and V is TRBV12-3 or TRBV12-4; TRBD2 matches 10 bases. J was trimmed by 9 bases and V by 3 bases; bases with no gene match: 8. This CDR3 spans 15 amino acids. CDR3 in amino acids: CASSLKAGGPVEQFF. CDR3 nucleotide sequence: TGTGCCAGCAGTTTGAAAGCGGGGGGGCCGGTTGAGCAGTTCTTC.

This clonotype was seen repeatedly, ten times or more. This chain connects TRBV2 to TRBJ1-1; D ambiguous. Trimming left V 3 bases short and J 7 bases short, with 15 bases between. CDR3 length equals 14 residues. Per germline, CDR1 SNHLY and CDR2 FYNNEI. The CDR3 DNA reads as TGTGCCAGCAGTGAGGGTGCAAATAAAGATGAAGCTTTCTTT. Translated, it gives CASSEGANKDEAFF.

As regards this clonotype: The junction differs from germline at one of its ends, possibly a read error. The V and J genes are TRBV20-1 and TRBJ1-5; 7 bases fit TRBD1. The CDR3 sequence is 16 residues long. CDR1 and CDR2 from the germline V gene are DFQATT and SNEGSKA (reference sequence). The CDR3 nucleotides read TGCGGTGCTAGTGGAGATCCGACAGGGTTCAATCAGCCCCAGCATTTT. Its translation: CGASGDPTGFNQPQHF.

In this sample, this clonotype turned up many times. The chain links TRBV20-1 to TRBJ2-3; TRBD2 matches 7 bases. There are 14 residues in the CDR3. The trim removed 6 bases at V and 0 bases at J, leaving 6 bases unmatched. Germline-derived CDR1 and CDR2 are DFQATT and SNEGSKA (reference sequence). The CDR3 loop reads CSALAAGSTDTQYF. DNA of the CDR3: TGCAGTGCACTAGCAGCGGGGAGCACAGATACGCAGTATTTT.

At least ten counts were recorded for this clonotype. The J gene is TRBJ1-1, the V gene TRBV5-1, with D possibly matching TRBD1 (6 bases). Trimming cost V 5 bases and J 0 bases, with 11 bases left between them. The CDR3 consists of 14 residues. Germline lookup yields CDR1 SGHRS and CDR2 YFSETQ. This chain's CDR3 is CASRSGGMNTEAFF. The CDR3 region has the DNA TGCGCCAGCAGATCCGGGGGCATGAACACTGAAGCTTTCTTT.

This clonotype has ten or more counts. The chain joins TRBV5-4 to TRBJ2-1; unclear D gene. The V end was cut by 0 bases, the J end by 0 bases, with 7 bases between. CDR1 is SGHNT and CDR2 is YYREEE in the germline V gene (reference sequence). The CDR3 consists of 15 residues. This chain's CDR3 is CASSLVQSSYNEQFF. CDR3 in DNA: TGTGCCAGCAGCTTGGTGCAGAGCTCCTACAATGAGCAGTTCTTC.

This clonotype was recorded many times. A much larger clonotype is one base distant, so this may be a read error. V is TRBV28 and J is TRBJ1-5; D not certain. Germline V gene data show CDR1 as MDHEN and CDR2 as SYDVKM. This CDR3 contains 11 residues. Trimming took 3 bases from V and 6 from J, leaving 3 bases between them. The CDR3 reads CASSFSQPQHF. CDR3 coding DNA: TGTGCCAGCAGTTTCAGTCAGCCCCAGCATTTT.

This clonotype was recorded many times. The chain recombines TRBV14 with TRBJ2-1; maybe TRBD2 (6 bases). V gave up 1 base and J gave up 0 bases, with 13 bases separating them. The CDR3 extends over 17 amino acids. Germline V gene lookup returns CDR1 SGHDN and CDR2 FVKESK. As DNA, the CDR3 is TGTGCCAGCAGCCAAGCCCGGAGACTAGTCTCCTACAATGAGCAGTTCTTC. Its translation is CASSQARRLVSYNEQFF.

This clonotype has ten or more counts. The V call is TRBV20-1, the J call TRBJ2-5, with 10 bases lining up with TRBD2. CDR3 length equals 15 residues. Trimming took 3 bases from V and 0 from J; bases not matched to a gene: 4. Germline assignment: CDR1 DFQATT and CDR2 SNEGSKA (reference sequence). DNA of the CDR3: TGCAGTGCTAGTGCTAGCGGGGGCCACCAAGAGACCCAGTACTTC. Translated: CSASASGGHQETQYF.

In this sample, this clonotype turned up many times. The rearrangement links TRBV12-3 or TRBV12-4 to TRBJ1-2; D might be TRBD1 (5 bases). There are 15 residues in the CDR3. The V gene lost 6 bases and the J gene lost 3 bases, with 17 bases spanning the gap. The CDR3 protein is CASSQILDSDYGYTF. Written as DNA, the CDR3 is TGTGCCAGCAGCCAAATCTTAGACAGCGACTATGGCTACACCTTC.